This T cell receptor beta chain stems from a study of tumor and adjacent non-tumor tissue in lung cancer. As to this clonotype: The junction differs from germline at one of its ends, possibly a read error.

Three rounds of nested PCR, following a modified ARM-PCR protocol, produced the TCRbeta library. TCRdb re-derived calls from the multiplex PCR reads in MiXCR, one entry per CDR3 protein. The sample shows around 140,000 distinct CDR3 sequences, around two thirds of them seen only once. RNA was extracted from bulk tissue without any cell sorting. The receptor was derived from a man in his 60s with small cell lung cancer. Sample: lung tumor tissue.

CDR3 loop: CTSSLMVNTETQYF. CDR3 bases: TGTACCAGCAGCTTAATGGTAAACACAGAAACGCAGTATTTT. The rearrangement links TRBV11-3 to TRBJ2-3; no clear D. Germline V CDR1 and CDR2: SGHNT, YENEEA. The CDR3 loop spans 14 amino acids.